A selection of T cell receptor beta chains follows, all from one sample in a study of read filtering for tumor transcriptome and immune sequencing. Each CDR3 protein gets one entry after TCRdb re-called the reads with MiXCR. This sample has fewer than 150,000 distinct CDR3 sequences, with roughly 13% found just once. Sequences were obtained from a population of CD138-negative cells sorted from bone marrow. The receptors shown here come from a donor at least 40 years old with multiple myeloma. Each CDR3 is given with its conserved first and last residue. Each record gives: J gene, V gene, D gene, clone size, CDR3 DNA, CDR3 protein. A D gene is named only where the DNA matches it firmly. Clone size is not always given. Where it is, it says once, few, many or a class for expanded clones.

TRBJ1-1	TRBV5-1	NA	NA	TGCGCCAGCCGCAGGGACCAACCGAACACTGAAGCTTTCTTT	CASRRDQPNTEAFF
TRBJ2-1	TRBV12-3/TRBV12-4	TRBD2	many	TGTGCCAGCAGTGATTCCGGGACTAGCGTCTACAATGAGCAGTTCTTC	CASSDSGTSVYNEQFF
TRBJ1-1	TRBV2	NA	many	TGTGCCAGCAGTCTAGGGGGTGCTGAAGCTTTCTTT	CASSLGGAEAFF
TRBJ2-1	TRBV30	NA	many	TGTGCCTGGAAAGAGCAGGTAAACAATGAGCAGTTCTTC	CAWKEQVNNEQFF
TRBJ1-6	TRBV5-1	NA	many	TGCGCCAGCAGCCTCGGAGTAGACAATAATTCACCCCTCCACTTT	CASSLGVDNNSPLHF
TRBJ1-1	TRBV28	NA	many	TGTGCCAGCAGGCCAGGCCACACTGAAGCTTTCTTT	CASRPGHTEAFF
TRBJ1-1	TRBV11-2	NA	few	TGTGCCAGCAGCTTAGCCATACGAGGGACCGAAGCTTTCTTT	CASSLAIRGTEAFF
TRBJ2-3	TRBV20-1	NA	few	TGCAGTGCGCCCGCGGGATCTACCACAGATACGCAGTATTTT	CSAPAGSTTDTQYF
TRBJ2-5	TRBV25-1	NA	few	TGTGCCAGCAGTGAATTTGGGGATACGTGGGAGACCCAGTACTTC	CASSEFGDTWETQYF
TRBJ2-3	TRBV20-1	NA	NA	TGCAGTGCTAGAGCCTTAACAGCGGGAGATACGCAGTATTTT	CSARALTAGDTQYF
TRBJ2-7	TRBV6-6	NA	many	TGTGCCAGCAGTCCCGCGGGTGGGGCGCGATACGAGCAGTACTTC	CASSPAGGARYEQYF
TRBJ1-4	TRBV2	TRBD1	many	TGTGCCAGCAGCCGGACAGGGCTGGGAGAAAAACTGTTTTTT	CASSRTGLGEKLFF
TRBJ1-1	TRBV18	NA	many	TGTGCCAGCTCACCCCTCCAGGGGCTGAGCACTGAAGCTTTCTTT	CASSPLQGLSTEAFF
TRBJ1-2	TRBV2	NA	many	TGTGCCAGCAGTGGCTCGGGGAACCCCGATGGCTACACCTTC	CASSGSGNPDGYTF
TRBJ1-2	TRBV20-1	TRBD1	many	TGCAGTGCTAGAGATCAGACAGGCCTAGGGGGCTTCTATGGCTACACCTTC	CSARDQTGLGGFYGYTF
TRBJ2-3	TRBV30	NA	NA	TGTGCCTGGAGCGACGGGAGCACAGATGCGCAGTATTTT	CAWSDGSTDAQYF
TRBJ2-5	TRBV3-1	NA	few	TGTGCCAGCAGCCAAGTCACAGAGACCCAGTACTTC	CASSQVTETQYF
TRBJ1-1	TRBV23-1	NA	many	TGCGCCAGCAGTCCTTTCCTGAACACTGAAGCTTTCTTT	CASSPFLNTEAFF
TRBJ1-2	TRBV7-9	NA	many	TGTGCCAGCAGCTACTCCTCCGATAACTATGGCTACACCTTC	CASSYSSDNYGYTF
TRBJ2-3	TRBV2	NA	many	TGTGCCAGCAGCCAAATACTATCTTTCGCAGATACGCAGTATTTT	CASSQILSFADTQYF
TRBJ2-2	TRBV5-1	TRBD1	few	TGCGCCAGCAGCTTGGAAGGACAGGAGTTGGCCGGGGAGCTGTTTTTT	CASSLEGQELAGELFF
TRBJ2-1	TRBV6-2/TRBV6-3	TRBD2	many	TGTGCCAGCAGTTACTCAGCGGGAGGTACGTTCGATGAGCAGTTCTTC	CASSYSAGGTFDEQFF
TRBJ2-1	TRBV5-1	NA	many	TGCGCCAGCAGATTTCAACGGGTCCAGGGCAATGAGCAGTTCTTC	CASRFQRVQGNEQFF
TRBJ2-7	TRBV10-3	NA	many	TGTGCCATCAGTGAGTCGAACGGGGTCGAGCAGTACTTC	CAISESNGVEQYF
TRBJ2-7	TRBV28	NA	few	TGTGCCAGCAGGGCGCTACGGGCTGCCTACGAGCAGTACTTC	CASRALRAAYEQYF
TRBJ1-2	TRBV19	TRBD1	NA	TGTGCCAGTACCCGGGGGGGCCCGGGACAGGGTAATGGCTACACCTTC	CASTRGGPGQGNGYTF
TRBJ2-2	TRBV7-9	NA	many	TGTGCCAGCAGCTTTTTCGGGACCAATGTGGGGGAGCTGTTTTTT	CASSFFGTNVGELFF
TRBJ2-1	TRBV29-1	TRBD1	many	TGCAGCGTTGGACAGGGCGAATCCAATGAGCAGTTCTTC	CSVGQGESNEQFF
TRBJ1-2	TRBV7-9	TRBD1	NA	TGTGCCAGCAGCTTGGGGACAGGGGCCCTGAACTATGGCTACACCTTC	CASSLGTGALNYGYTF
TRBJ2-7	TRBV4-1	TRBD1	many	TGCGCCAGCAGCCAAGGGGCAGGGGGCGGGTACGAGCAGTACTTC	CASSQGAGGGYEQYF
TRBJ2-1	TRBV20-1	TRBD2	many	TGCAGTGCTAGACACCTAGCGGGGGGGCTCAATGAGCAGTTCTTC	CSARHLAGGLNEQFF
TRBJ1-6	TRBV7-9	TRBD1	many	TGTGCCAGCAGCTTAGGAGACAGGGGTAATTCACCCCTCCACTTT	CASSLGDRGNSPLHF
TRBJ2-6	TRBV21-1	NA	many	TGTGCCAGCACGGAAACGAGGGGGAAGTCGCTCGCTGGGGCCAACGTCCTGACTTTC	CASTETRGKSLAGANVLTF
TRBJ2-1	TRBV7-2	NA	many	TGTGCCAGCAGCTTAGCGCGAACAGCCGATGAGCAGTTCTTC	CASSLARTADEQFF
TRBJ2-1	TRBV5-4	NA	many	TGTGCCAGCAGTCGACTCGAACCCCCACACAATGAGCAGTTCTTC	CASSRLEPPHNEQFF
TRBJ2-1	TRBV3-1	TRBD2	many	TGTGCCAGCAGCCGGTCCAGCGGGGTATACAATGAGCAGTTCTTC	CASSRSSGVYNEQFF
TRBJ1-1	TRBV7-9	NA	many	TGTGCCAGCAGCTTAACCCATACTGAAGCTTTCTTT	CASSLTHTEAFF
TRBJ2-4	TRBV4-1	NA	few	TGCGCCAGCAGCCCAAGTATAGCCAAAAACATTCAGTACTTC	CASSPSIAKNIQYF
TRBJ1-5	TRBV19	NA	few	TGTGCCAGTAGTTGGGGGGCGAAGCAGCCCCAGCATTTT	CASSWGAKQPQHF
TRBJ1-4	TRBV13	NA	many	TGTGCCAGGAACCGTTTCGGGGCAACTAATGAAAAACTGTTTTTT	CARNRFGATNEKLFF
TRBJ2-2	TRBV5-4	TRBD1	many	TGTGCCAGCAGCAAAGGACAGGGGGCCACCGGGGAGCTGTTTTTT	CASSKGQGATGELFF
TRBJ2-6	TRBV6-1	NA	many	TGTGCCAGCAGCGCGATTCAGGGGAACTCTGGGGCCAACGTCCTGACTTTC	CASSAIQGNSGANVLTF
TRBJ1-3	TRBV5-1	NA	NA	TGCGCCAGCAGCCCCTCGACAGGTTCCTCTGGAAACACCATATATTTT	CASSPSTGSSGNTIYF
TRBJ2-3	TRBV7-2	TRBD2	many	TGTGCCAGCAGCTTAGCAACTAGCGGGAGCAGCACAGATACGCAGTATTTT	CASSLATSGSSTDTQYF
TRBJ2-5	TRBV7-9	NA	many	TGTGCCAGCAGAGAAGAGACCCAGTACTTC	CASREETQYF
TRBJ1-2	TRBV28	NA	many	TGTGCCAGCAGTTTATCGGCGGAGTATGGCTACACCTTC	CASSLSAEYGYTF
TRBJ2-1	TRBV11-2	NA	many	TGTGCCAGCAGCTTAGGGACGGATTACAATGAGCAGTTCTTC	CASSLGTDYNEQFF
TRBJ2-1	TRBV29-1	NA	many	TGCAGCGCCGGCGACAGTTGGGATGAGCAGTTCTTC	CSAGDSWDEQFF
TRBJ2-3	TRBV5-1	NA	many	TGCGCCAGCAGCCCAGCGGTATCCACAGATACGCAGTATTTT	CASSPAVSTDTQYF
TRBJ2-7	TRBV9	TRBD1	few	TGTGCCAGCAGCGTAGGGACAGGGACCTACGAGCAGTACTTC	CASSVGTGTYEQYF
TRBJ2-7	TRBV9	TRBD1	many	TGTGCCAGCAGCGTCTCCCCGGACAGGCCCCTCGAGCAGTACTTC	CASSVSPDRPLEQYF
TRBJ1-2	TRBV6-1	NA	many	TGTGCCAGCAGTGAACACGGCCCAACTGGCTACACCTTC	CASSEHGPTGYTF
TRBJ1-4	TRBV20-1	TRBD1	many	TGCAGTGCTAGCCAGACAGGGGCGGGGGAAAAACTGTTTTTT	CSASQTGAGEKLFF